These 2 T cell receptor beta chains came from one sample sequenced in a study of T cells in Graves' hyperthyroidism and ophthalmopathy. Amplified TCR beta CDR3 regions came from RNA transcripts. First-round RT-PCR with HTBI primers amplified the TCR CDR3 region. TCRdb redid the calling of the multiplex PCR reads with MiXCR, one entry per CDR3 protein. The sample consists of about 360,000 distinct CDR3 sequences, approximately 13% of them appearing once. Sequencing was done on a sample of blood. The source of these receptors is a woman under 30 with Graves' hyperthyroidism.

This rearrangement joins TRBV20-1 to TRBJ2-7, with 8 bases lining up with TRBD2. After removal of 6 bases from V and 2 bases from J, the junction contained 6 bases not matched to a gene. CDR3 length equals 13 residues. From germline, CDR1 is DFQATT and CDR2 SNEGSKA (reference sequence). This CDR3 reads CSARRGGPYEQYF. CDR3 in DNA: TGCAGTGCCCGCCGGGGGGGTCCCTACGAGCAGTACTTC.

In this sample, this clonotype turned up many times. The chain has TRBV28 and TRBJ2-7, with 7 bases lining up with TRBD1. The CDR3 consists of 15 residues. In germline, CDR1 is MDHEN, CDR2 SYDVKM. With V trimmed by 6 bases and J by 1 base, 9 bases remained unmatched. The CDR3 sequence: CASRPDRTSSYEQYF. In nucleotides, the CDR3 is TGTGCCAGCAGACCGGACAGGACGAGTTCCTACGAGCAGTACTTC.